This TCR beta chain was recorded in a study of CD8 T cells in Susac syndrome. Germline V gene lookup returns CDR1 SGDLS and CDR2 YYNGEE. Deletions cut 1 base from V and 3 bases from J, with 10 bases between. CDR3 size: 14 residues. The study sequenced TCR beta in blood CD8+ and CD4+ T cells. An amount of RNA that ranged from roughly 0.45 to 1 ug was reverse transcribed with random hexamers. TCR beta CDR3 was amplified by immunoSEQ multiplex PCR. This amplification extended across 54 Vbeta and 13 Jbeta segments. TCRdb independently ran MiXCR on the immunoSEQ multiplex PCR reads; one entry per CDR3 protein. The table records 130,000 to 150,000 distinct CDR3 sequences, roughly 94% of them present only once.

The sequenced sample was CD8+ T cells from PBMCs. This receptor was identified in a human donor in good health. The rearrangement uses TRBV9 and TRBJ1-2; D is perhaps TRBD1 (6 bases). The DNA of the CDR3 is TGTGCCAGCAGCGTACAGGGGACGGACTATGGCTACACCTTC. It codes for CASSVQGTDYGYTF.